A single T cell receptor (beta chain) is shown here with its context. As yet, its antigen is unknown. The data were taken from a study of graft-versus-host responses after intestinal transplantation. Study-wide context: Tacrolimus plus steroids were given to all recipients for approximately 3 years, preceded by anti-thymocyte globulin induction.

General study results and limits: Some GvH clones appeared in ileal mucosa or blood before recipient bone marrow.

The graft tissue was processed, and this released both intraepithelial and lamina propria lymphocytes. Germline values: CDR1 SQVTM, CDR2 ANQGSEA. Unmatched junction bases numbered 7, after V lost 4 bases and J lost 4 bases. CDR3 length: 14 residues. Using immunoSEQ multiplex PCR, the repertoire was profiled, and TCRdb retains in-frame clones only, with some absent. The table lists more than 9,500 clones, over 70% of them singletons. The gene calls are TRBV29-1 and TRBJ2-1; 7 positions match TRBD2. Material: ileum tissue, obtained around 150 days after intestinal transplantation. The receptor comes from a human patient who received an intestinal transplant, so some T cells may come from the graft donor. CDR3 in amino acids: CSVVGGGEYNEQFF. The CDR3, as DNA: TGCAGCGTTGTTGGTGGGGGGGAGTACAATGAGCAGTTCTTC.